The source of this TCR beta chain is a study of cytomegalovirus exposure and HLA in healthy donors. Study-wide points: TCR association rates varied by HLA locus in a later analysis, with DRB1 highest and HLA-C lowest.

The PCR used 60 Vbeta and 13 Jbeta primers. The repertoire was sequenced with immunoSEQ multiplex PCR; TCRdb's copy has only in-frame clones and lacks some. Of 150,000 or so clones listed, around three quarters are singletons. CDR3 length equals 14 residues. Trimming shortened V by 6 bases and J by 4 bases, and 14 bases separated the two germline ends. Germline lookup yields CDR1 SNHLY and CDR2 FYNNEI. As concerns this clone: Its target is not known.

Sequenced input: PBMCs. This receptor was taken from a man aged 45-60 years in good health and CMV-seropositive. This chain links TRBV2 with TRBJ2-3; D gene unclear. The CDR3 loop reads CASSQWSSADTQYF. The DNA of the CDR3 is TGTGCCAGCAGCCAATGGAGCAGCGCAGATACGCAGTATTTT.